This TCR beta chain was identified during a study of shared clonotypes between healthy human individuals. TCRdb's table, derived via immunoSEQ multiplex PCR, lists solely in-frame clones and lacks some. Among 2 million to 2.5 million clones listed, about nine tenths were seen once. Findings of the study overall: Sharing of clonotypes among donors was expected to vary with sequencing depth. In this cohort, only blood was sampled, and tissue repertoires likely differ. Generation probability values for non-shared clonotypes were lower than those for clonotypes shared by all four donors.

The donor population consisted of healthy HIV-negative adults with no recent acute infections or vaccinations. In the case of this clone: The antigen remains undetermined.

Sequenced sample: naive CD4+ T cells from PBMCs. Subset meaning: CD45RA+ positively selected. The sequence was obtained from a young man in good health. Some clones in this sample may be carry-over from other donors' samples.

CDR3 loop: CASSNQGATNEKLFF. The CDR3 DNA sequence: TGTGCCAGTAGTAACCAGGGGGCGACTAATGAAAAACTGTTTTTT. V and J are TRBV19 and TRBJ1-4; 8 bases match TRBD1. CDR3 size: 15 residues. Germline lookup yields CDR1 LNHDA and CDR2 SQIVND (reference sequence). V lost 4 bases to trimming and J lost 2 bases; unmatched junction nucleotides: 3.